The source of this T cell receptor (beta chain) is a study of CD8 T cells in ankylosing spondylitis. Broader study findings: In ankylosing spondylitis patients, matched synovial fluid reportedly showed significant enrichment of disease-linked clones. Disease-linked clones bore a CD8+ phenotype, appearing relatively rarely in peripheral blood.

Germline CDR1 reads DFQATT; CDR2 reads SNEGSKA (reference sequence). This CDR3 has 15 amino acids. A quantitative 5'-RACE method, one with molecular barcodes, was used to make TCR beta libraries. From the 5' RACE reads, TCRdb called clonotypes with MiXCR, one entry per CDR3 protein. The sample lists approximately 220,000 distinct CDR3 sequences, roughly 24% seen once, with 6.6% in the top ten. To note about this clonotype: Its antigen is not known. An end of the junction does not agree with germline; a read error may underlie this.

The V and J genes are TRBV20-1 and TRBJ1-4; the match to TRBD1 covers 10 bases. The source material was blood, either unsorted or a sorted T cell fraction (not recorded which). This clonotype was obtained from a male donor with ankylosing spondylitis or in good health (not recorded which). The chain's CDR3 is CSAGEADRGGEKLFF. DNA for the CDR3: TGCAGTGCTGGAGAAGCGGACAGGGGGGGTGAAAAACTGTTTTTT.